This paragraph reports one TCR beta chain. V was trimmed by 6 bases and J by 5 bases, leaving 13 bases between them. Germline lookup yields CDR1 MNHNY and CDR2 SVGAGI (reference sequence). The CDR3 has 14 amino acids. Clones were sequenced by immunoSEQ multiplex PCR, and TCRdb holds only the in-frame ones, with some missing. The sample records over 150,000 clones, about nine tenths being singletons. This entry belongs to a study of blood T cell repertoires in COVID-19. Study-level information: Spain, Italy and the United States supplied samples that represented acute and convalescent COVID-19.

The clonotype originates from a woman aged 55-70 years who had recovered from COVID-19. The rearrangement links TRBV6-6 to TRBJ1-4, with a possible D match to TRBD1 (5 bases). The sequencing input was peripheral blood. CDR3 loop: CASRNWAGNEKLFF. The CDR3 DNA reads TGTGCCAGCAGAAACTGGGCAGGGAATGAAAAACTGTTTTTT.